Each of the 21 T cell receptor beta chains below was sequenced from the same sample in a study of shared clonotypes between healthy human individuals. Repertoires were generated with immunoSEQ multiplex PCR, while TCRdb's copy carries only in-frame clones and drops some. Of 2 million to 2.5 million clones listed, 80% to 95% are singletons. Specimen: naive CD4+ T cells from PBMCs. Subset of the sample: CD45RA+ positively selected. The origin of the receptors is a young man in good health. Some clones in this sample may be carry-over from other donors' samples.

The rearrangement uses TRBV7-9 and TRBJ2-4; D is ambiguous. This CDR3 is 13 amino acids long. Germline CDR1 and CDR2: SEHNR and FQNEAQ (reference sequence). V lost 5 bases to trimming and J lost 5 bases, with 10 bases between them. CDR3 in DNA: TGTGCCAGCAGCCCTAATGGGGAAAACATTCAGTACTTC. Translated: CASSPNGENIQYF.

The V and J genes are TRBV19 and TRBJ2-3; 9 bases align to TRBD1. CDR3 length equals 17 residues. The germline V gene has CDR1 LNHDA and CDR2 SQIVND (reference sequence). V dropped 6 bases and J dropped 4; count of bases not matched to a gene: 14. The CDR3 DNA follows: TGTGCCAGTAGAGGACCCTCACAGGGGGCGAGAGCAGATACGCAGTATTTT. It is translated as CASRGPSQGARADTQYF.

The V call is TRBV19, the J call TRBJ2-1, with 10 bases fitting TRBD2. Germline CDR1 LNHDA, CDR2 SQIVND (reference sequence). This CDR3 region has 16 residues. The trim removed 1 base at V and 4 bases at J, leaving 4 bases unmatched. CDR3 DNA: TGTGCCAGTAGTATAGCAGGGACTAGCGTGTACAATGAGCAGTTCTTC. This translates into CASSIAGTSVYNEQFF.

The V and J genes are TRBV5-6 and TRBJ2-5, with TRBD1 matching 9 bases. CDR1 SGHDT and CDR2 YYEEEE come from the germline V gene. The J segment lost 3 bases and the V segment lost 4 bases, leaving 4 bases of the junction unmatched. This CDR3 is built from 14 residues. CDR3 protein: CASSTRTGEETQYF. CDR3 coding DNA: TGTGCCAGCAGCACCCGGACAGGGGAAGAGACCCAGTACTTC.

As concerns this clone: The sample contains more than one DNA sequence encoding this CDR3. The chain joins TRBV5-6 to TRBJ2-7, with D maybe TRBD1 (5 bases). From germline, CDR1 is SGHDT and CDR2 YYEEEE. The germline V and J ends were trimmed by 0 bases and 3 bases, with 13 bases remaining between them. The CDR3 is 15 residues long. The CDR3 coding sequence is TGTGCCAGCAGCTTGGTCGGGCAGGGCGACTACGAGCAGTACTTC. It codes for CASSLVGQGDYEQYF.

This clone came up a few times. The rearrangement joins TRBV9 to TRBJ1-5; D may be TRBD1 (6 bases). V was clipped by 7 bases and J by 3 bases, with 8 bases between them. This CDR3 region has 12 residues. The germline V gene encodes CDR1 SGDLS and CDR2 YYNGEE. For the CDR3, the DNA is TGTGCCAGCGGACAGCACAATCAGCCCCAGCATTTT. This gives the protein CASGQHNQPQHF.

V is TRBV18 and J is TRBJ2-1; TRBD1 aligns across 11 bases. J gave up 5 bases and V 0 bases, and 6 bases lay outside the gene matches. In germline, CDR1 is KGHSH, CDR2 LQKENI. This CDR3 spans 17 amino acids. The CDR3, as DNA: TGTGCCAGCTCACCACCTCCTGGACAGGGGGCTCACAATGAGCAGTTCTTC. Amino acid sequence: CASSPPPGQGAHNEQFF. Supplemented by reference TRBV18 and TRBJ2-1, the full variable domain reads NAGVMQNPRHLVRRRGQEARLRCSPMKGHSHVYWYRQLPEEGLKFMVYLQKENIIDESGMPKERFSAEFPKEGPSILRIQQVVRGDSAAYFCASSPPPGQGAHNEQFFGPGTRLTVL.

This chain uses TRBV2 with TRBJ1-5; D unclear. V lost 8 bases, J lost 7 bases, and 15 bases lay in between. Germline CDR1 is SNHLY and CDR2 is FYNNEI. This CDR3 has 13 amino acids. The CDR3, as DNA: TGTGCCAGCCGTAAGGGTTTAAGGCAGCCCCAGCATTTT. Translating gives CASRKGLRQPQHF.

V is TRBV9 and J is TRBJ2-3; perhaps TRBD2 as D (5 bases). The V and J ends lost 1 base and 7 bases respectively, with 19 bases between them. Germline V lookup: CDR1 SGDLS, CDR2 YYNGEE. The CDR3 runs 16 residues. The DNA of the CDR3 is TGTGCCAGCAGCGTAAACAGCGGTCCTCGCAGGAATACGCAGTATTTT. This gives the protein CASSVNSGPRRNTQYF.

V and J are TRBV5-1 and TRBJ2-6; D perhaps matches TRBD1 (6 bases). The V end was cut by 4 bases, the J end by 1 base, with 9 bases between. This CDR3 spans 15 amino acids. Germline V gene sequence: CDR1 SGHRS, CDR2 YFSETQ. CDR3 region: CASSGGQSGANVLTF. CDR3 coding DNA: TGCGCCAGCAGCGGAGGACAGTCTGGGGCCAACGTCCTGACTTTC.

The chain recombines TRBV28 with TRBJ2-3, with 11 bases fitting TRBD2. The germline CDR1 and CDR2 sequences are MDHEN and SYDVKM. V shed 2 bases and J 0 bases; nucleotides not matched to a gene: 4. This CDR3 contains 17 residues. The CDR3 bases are TGTGCCAGCAGTTTAATGGGACTAGCGGCCAGCACAGATACGCAGTATTTT. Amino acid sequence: CASSLMGLAASTDTQYF.

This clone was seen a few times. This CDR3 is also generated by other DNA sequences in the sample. The CDR3 loop is CASSIRGNQPQHF. In nucleotides, the CDR3 is TGTGCCAGTAGTATTCGAGGCAATCAGCCCCAGCATTTT. This chain links TRBV19 with TRBJ1-5, with D hard to call. Germline V gives CDR1 LNHDA, CDR2 SQIVND (reference sequence). V lost 3 bases to trimming and J lost 2 bases, with 5 bases between them. This CDR3 comprises 13 residues.

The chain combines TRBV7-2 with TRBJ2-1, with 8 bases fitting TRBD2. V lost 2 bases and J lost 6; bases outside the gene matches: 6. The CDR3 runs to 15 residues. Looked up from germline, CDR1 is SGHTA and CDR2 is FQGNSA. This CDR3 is CASSLSGSGSNEQFF. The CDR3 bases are TGTGCCAGCAGCTTAAGCGGGAGTGGAAGCAATGAGCAGTTCTTC.

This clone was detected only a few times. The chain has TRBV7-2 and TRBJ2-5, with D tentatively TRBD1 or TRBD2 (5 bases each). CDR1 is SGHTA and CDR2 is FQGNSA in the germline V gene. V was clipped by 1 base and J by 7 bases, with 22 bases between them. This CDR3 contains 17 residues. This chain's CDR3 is CASSLESVGLQGGTQYF. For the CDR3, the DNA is TGTGCCAGCAGCTTAGAGTCCGTCGGACTCCAGGGTGGGACCCAGTACTTC.

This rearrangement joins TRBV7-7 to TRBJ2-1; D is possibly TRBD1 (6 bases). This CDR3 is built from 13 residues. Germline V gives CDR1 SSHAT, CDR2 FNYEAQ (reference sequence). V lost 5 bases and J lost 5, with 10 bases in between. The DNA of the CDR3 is TGTGCCAGCAGCGCGGACAGAAACAATGAGCAGTTCTTC. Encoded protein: CASSADRNNEQFF.

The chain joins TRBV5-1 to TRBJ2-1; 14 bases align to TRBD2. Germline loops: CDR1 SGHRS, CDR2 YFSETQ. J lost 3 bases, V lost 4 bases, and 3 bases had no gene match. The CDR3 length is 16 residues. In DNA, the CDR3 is TGCGCCAGCAGCGCGGGACTAGCGGGAGTCTACAATGAGCAGTTCTTC. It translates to CASSAGLAGVYNEQFF.

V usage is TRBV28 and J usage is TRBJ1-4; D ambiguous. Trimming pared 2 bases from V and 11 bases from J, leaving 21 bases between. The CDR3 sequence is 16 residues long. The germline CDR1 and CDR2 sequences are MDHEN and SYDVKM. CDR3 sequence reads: CASSLPGSKGLGKLFF. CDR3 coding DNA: TGTGCCAGCAGTTTACCTGGCAGTAAGGGCCTCGGGAAACTGTTTTTT.

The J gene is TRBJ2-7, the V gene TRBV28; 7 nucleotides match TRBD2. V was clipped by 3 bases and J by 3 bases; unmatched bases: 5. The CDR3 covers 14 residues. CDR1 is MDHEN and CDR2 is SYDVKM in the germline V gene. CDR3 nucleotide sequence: TGTGCCAGCAGTTTCCCAGGACTAGACTACGAGCAGTACTTC. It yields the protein CASSFPGLDYEQYF. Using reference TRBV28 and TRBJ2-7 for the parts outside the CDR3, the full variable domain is DVKVTQSSRYLVKRTGEKVFLECVQDMDHENMFWYRQDPGLGLRLIYFSYDVKMKEKGDIPEGYSVSREKKERFSLILESASTNQTSMYLCASSFPGLDYEQYFGPGTRLTVT.

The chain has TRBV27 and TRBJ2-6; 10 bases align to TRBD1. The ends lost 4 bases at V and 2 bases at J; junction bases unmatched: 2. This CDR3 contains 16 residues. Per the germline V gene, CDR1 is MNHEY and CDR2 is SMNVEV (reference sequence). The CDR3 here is CASSSGTGAGANVLTF. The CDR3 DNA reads TGTGCCAGCAGTTCCGGGACAGGGGCTGGGGCCAACGTCCTGACTTTC.

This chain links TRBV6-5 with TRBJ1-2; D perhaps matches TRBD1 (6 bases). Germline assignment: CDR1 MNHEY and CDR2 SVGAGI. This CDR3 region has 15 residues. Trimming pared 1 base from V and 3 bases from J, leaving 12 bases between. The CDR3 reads CASSYYGGRDYGYTF. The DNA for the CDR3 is TGTGCCAGCAGTTACTACGGGGGGCGCGACTATGGCTACACCTTC.

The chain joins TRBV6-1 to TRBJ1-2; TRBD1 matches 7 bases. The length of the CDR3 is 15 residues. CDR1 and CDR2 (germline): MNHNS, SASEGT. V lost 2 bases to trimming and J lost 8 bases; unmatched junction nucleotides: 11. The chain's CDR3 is CASSEKNRGFLGYTF. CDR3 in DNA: TGTGCCAGCAGTGAAAAGAACAGGGGTTTTTTGGGCTACACCTTC.